This TCR beta chain was sequenced for a study of persistence of HIV-infected CD4 T cells. The libraries were made with immunoSEQ version 4 in survey mode. Sequencing used immunoSEQ multiplex PCR; TCRdb keeps in-frame clones, though not all of them. Seen here are tens of thousands of clones, about 85% observed once, and the top ten hold roughly 1.7%. Germline CDR1 and CDR2: SGHRS and YFSETQ. There are 14 residues in the CDR3. The V and J ends lost 2 bases and 4 bases respectively, with 10 bases between them. Study outcomes and limitations: Rare CMV-responding cells carrying HIV-1 proviruses were not analyzed separately for TCR.

The stimulus was lysate of CMV-infected fibroblasts, around 10 ug/mL. CD40L/CD69 double-negative CD45RO-high memory CD4+ T cells were collected. A roughly 17-hour stimulation of CD8-depleted PBMCs used anti-CD28/CD49d costimulation, CD40-blocking antibody and enfuvirtide. Remarks on this clone: Antigen unknown.

The J gene is TRBJ2-1, the V gene TRBV5-1; TRBD1 or TRBD2 may be the D gene (6 bases each). The sequencing here drew on CD4+ T cells sorted from PBMCs after roughly 18-hour stimulation, taken from a patient who received antiretroviral therapy. This sequence was found in an adult man with HIV who was CMV-seropositive. This CDR3 is CASSLQGGYNEQFF. The CDR3 bases are TGCGCCAGCAGCTTACAGGGAGGTTACAATGAGCAGTTCTTC.